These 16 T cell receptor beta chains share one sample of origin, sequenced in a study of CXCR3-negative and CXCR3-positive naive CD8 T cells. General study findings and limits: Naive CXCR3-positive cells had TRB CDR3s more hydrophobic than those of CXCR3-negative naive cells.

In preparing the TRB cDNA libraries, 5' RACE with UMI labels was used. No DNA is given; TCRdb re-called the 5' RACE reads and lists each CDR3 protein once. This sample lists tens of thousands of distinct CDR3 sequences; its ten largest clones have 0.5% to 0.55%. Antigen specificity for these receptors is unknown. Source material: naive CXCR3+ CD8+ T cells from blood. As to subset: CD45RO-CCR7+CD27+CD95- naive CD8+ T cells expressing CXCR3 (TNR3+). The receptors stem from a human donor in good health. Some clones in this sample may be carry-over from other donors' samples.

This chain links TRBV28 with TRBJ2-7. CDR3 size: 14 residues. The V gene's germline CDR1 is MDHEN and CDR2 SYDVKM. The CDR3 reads CASSLLPDSYEQYF.

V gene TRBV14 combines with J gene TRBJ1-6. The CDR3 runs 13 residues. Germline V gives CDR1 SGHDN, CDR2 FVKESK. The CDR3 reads CASSQVFRSPLHF.

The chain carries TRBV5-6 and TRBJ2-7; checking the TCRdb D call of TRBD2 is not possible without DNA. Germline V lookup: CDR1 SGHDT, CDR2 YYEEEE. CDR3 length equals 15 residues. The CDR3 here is CASSSTLAVSYEQYF.

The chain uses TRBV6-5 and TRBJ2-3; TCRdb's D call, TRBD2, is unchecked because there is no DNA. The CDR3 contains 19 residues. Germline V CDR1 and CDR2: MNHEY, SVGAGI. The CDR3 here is CASSYFSLAGGPGIDTQYF.

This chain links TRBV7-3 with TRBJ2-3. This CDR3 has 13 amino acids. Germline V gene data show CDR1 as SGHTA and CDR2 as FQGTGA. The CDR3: CASSTLATDTQYF.

The CDR3 protein is CSVELARGGNEQFF. V and J are TRBV29-1 and TRBJ2-1; the TCRdb D gene call, TRBD2, has no DNA to confirm it. The CDR3 sequence is 14 residues long. Germline V gene sequence: CDR1 SQVTM, CDR2 ANQGSEA.

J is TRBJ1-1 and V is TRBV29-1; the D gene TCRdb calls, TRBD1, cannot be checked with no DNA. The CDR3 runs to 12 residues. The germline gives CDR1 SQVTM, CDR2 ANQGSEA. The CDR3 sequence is CSVGVRGTEAFF. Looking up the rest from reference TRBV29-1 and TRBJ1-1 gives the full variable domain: SAVISQKPSRDICQRGTSLTIQCQVDSQVTMMFWYRQQPGQSLTLIATANQGSEATYESGFVIDKFPISRPNLTFSTLTVSNMSPEDSSIYLCSVGVRGTEAFFGQGTRLTVV.

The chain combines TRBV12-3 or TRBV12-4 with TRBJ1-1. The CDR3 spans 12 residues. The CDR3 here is CASSSTRTEAFF.

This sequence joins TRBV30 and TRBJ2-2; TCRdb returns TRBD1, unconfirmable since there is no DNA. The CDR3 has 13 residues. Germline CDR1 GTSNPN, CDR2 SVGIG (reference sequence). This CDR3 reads CAWSEGTAGELFF.

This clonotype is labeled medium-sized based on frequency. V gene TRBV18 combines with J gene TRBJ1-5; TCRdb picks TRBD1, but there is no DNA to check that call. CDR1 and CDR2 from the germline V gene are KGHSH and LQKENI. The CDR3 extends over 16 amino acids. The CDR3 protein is CASSPTDRVEGQPQHF. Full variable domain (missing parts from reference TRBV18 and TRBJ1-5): NAGVMQNPRHLVRRRGQEARLRCSPMKGHSHVYWYRQLPEEGLKFMVYLQKENIIDESGMPKERFSAEFPKEGPSILRIQQVVRGDSAAYFCASSPTDRVEGQPQHFGDGTRLSIL.

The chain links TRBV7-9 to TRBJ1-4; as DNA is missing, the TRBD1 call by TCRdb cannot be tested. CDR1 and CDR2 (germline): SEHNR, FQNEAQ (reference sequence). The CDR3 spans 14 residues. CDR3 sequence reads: CASSLAGGDEKLFF.

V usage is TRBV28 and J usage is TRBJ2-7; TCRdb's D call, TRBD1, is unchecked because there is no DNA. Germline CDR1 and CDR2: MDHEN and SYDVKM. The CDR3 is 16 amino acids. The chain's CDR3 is CASSLLGTGQSYEQYF.

The CDR3 reads CASSRLAGGYNEQFF. This chain uses TRBV6-5 with TRBJ2-1; TCRdb names TRBD2, which stays unverified in the absence of DNA. The germline V gene encodes CDR1 MNHEY and CDR2 SVGAGI. The CDR3 totals 15 residues.

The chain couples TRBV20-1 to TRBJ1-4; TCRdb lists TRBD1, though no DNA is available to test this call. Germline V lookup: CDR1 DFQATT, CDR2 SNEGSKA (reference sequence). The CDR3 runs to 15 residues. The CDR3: CSATPQGWGNEKLFF.

The chain's CDR3 is CASKSWNTEAFF. The chain links TRBV19 to TRBJ1-1. The CDR3 sequence is 12 residues long. CDR1 LNHDA and CDR2 SQIVND come from the germline V gene (reference sequence).

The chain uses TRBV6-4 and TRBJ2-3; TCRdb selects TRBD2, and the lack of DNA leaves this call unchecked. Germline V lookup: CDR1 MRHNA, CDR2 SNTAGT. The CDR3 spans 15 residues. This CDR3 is CASSGSGGATDTQYF.